This TCR beta chain was sequenced during a study of T cell clonotyping in hematopoietic cell transplantation. This CDR3 region has 15 residues. Looked up from germline, CDR1 is ENHRY and CDR2 is SYGVKD. V was pared by 4 bases and J by 1 base, with 1 base of the junction left unmatched. Time point given: recipient sample about 28 days before transplant, after cytoreduction. The method was immunoSEQ multiplex PCR; TCRdb's version includes in-frame clones alone and lacks a portion of them. The table has tens of thousands of clones, more than 75% seen once. The chain links TRBV10-3 to TRBJ1-5; 10 nucleotides match TRBD1. Sequencing used peripheral blood mononuclear cells, obtained before stem cell transplant. This TCR was recovered from a man in his fifties or sixties with biphenotypic leukemia. Some clones in this sample may be carry-over from other donors' samples. DNA for the CDR3: TGTGCCATCAGTGGGGACAGGGGAAGCAATCAGCCCCAGCATTTT. Translating it yields CAISGDRGSNQPQHF.